The clone carrying this T cell receptor beta chain was counted a single time. This record belongs to a study of T cells after somatic rescue of genetic block. V was trimmed by 4 bases and J by 8 bases, leaving 8 bases between them. This CDR3 region has 11 residues. In germline, CDR1 is MNHEY, CDR2 SVGAGI. The assay was immunoSEQ multiplex PCR, and TCRdb's table has in-frame clones only and misses some. The sample contains 85,000 to 100,000 clones, just under 90% of which appear only once. This chain uses TRBV6-5 with TRBJ1-1, with D unclear. The specimen sequenced was peripheral blood mononuclear cells (PBMCs). This receptor was obtained from a woman between 18 and 29 years old. This chain's CDR3 is CASSSIVEAFF. In nucleotides, the CDR3 is TGTGCCAGCAGTTCAATCGTGGAAGCTTTCTTT.